This T cell receptor (beta chain) was sequenced during a study of blood T cell repertoires in COVID-19. Looking at the study overall: Samples came from the United States, Italy and Spain, spanning acute and convalescent COVID-19. Nucleic acid was either cDNA or gDNA, and it came from T cells, B-cell-depleted T cells, or PBMCs.

Sequencing used immunoSEQ multiplex PCR; TCRdb keeps in-frame clones, though not all of them. The table records roughly 34,000 clones, roughly three quarters of them present only once. The CDR3 is made up of 13 amino acids. Germline V gives CDR1 SGHVS, CDR2 FQNEAQ. V lost 5 bases and J 8 bases, leaving 13 bases between the germline ends. The V call is TRBV7-8, the J call TRBJ2-1; no firm D call. The specimen sequenced was peripheral blood. The clonotype was recovered from a human donor in a cohort sampled during active COVID-19. The CDR3 loop reads CASSPSPTDEQFF. The DNA for the CDR3 is TGTGCCAGCAGCCCGTCTCCTACCGATGAGCAGTTCTTC.